There are a few counts of the clone carrying this T cell receptor (beta chain). Its cognate antigen is unknown. This sample stems from a study of blood T cells in healthy people across ages. In the study overall: About one barcoded beta molecule per two T cells was captured by template switching.

Alongside a J-beta primer mix, a sample-barcoded 5' primer served in a second PCR lasting roughly 7 to 11 cycles. One entry per CDR3 protein results from TCRdb running MiXCR on the 5' RACE reads. In the table there are 650,000 to 900,000 distinct CDR3 sequences, around 62% of which are singletons. This CDR3 has 15 amino acids. Trimming cost V 6 bases and J 4 bases, with 16 bases left between them. Study findings and constraints: Estimates of total diversity, which came from one million sequenced T cells, were considered to be underestimates.

This sequence originates from a young man in good health. Sequencing input: blood. This rearrangement joins TRBV12-3 or TRBV12-4 to TRBJ2-1; D is unclear. CDR3 DNA: TGTGCCAGCAGCCCAGCCACCGAGATTTACAATGAGCAGTTCTTC. Its translation: CASSPATEIYNEQFF.